These 30 T cell receptor beta chains were all obtained from the same sample, sequenced in a study of CD8+ T cells in alopecia areata. RNA, once extracted, was reverse transcribed into cDNA for use as the sequencing template. Repertoires were generated with immunoSEQ multiplex PCR, while TCRdb's copy carries only in-frame clones and drops some. The table has 190,000 or so clones, about three fifths seen once; the top ten hold around 13%. Treatment reported: oral pan-JAK inhibitor, 5-10 mg twice daily. Material: CD8+ T cells sorted from blood, obtained at week 24, from a patient treated with tofacitinib. Receptor source: a human donor with alopecia areata.

V gene TRBV5-4 combines with J gene TRBJ2-5; D is tentatively TRBD1 or TRBD2 (5 bases each). Between the trimmed V and J ends, which lost 2 bases and 0 bases, there was a span of 14 bases. Germline-derived CDR1 and CDR2 are SGHNT and YYREEE (reference sequence). The CDR3 is 16 amino acids. CDR3 region: CASSFGVGRDQETQYF. CDR3 DNA: TGTGCCAGCAGCTTCGGGGTGGGCAGGGACCAAGAGACCCAGTACTTC.

The DNA of the CDR3 is TGTGCCTGGACTTGGTCCGAAGGGAGGTTTACGAACACCGGGGAGCTGTTTTTT. Protein sequence: CAWTWSEGRFTNTGELFF. The V gene is TRBV30, the J gene TRBJ2-2; maybe TRBD2 (6 bases). Germline assignment: CDR1 GTSNPN and CDR2 SVGIG (reference sequence). The CDR3 has 18 amino acids. The V end was cut by 4 bases, the J end by 0 bases, with 21 bases between.

This chain uses TRBV13 with TRBJ1-4; D is undetermined. Germline V gene sequence: CDR1 PRHDT, CDR2 FYEKMQ (reference sequence). Trimming stripped 2 bases from V and 8 bases from J, with 6 bases between. The CDR3 is 12 residues long. CDR3 region: CASSLTGEKLFF. DNA of the CDR3: TGTGCCAGCAGCTTAACCGGGGAAAAACTGTTTTTT.

The chain is built from TRBV7-9 and TRBJ1-4; TRBD1 aligns across 9 bases. Losses at the gene ends were 5 bases for V and 7 bases for J; bases not matched to a gene: 14. The CDR3 spans 17 residues. Germline CDR1 SEHNR, CDR2 FQNEAQ (reference sequence). The DNA of the CDR3 is TGTGCCAGCAGCCCCTGGGACAGGGAAGTCGGGCGTGAAAAACTGTTTTTT. It is translated as CASSPWDREVGREKLFF.

The chain joins TRBV27 to TRBJ1-1; unclear D gene. Germline V gene data show CDR1 as MNHEY and CDR2 as SMNVEV (reference sequence). The V end lost 2 bases, the J end lost 2 bases, and 9 bases lay between the germline ends. The length of the CDR3 is 14 residues. The CDR3 DNA is TGTGCCAGCAGTTTAAATGGGGTAAACACTGAAGCTTTCTTT. This translates into CASSLNGVNTEAFF.

The V gene is TRBV2, the J gene TRBJ1-2; perhaps TRBD1 as D (6 bases). Germline V gene lookup returns CDR1 SNHLY and CDR2 FYNNEI. The CDR3 length is 14 residues. V shed 5 bases and J shed 4 bases, with 14 bases lying between them. Here the CDR3 reads CASSTTGHTYGYTF. The CDR3 nucleotides are TGTGCCAGCAGTACCACGGGACATACCTATGGCTACACCTTC.

The J gene is TRBJ2-2, the V gene TRBV7-8, with 9 bases aligning to TRBD1. CDR1 SGHVS and CDR2 FQNEAQ come from the germline V gene. CDR3 length: 17 amino acids. With V trimmed by 4 bases and J by 5 bases, 11 bases remained unmatched. DNA of the CDR3: TGTGCCAGCAGCTGGGGTGGGGACAGGGCTCGGACCGGGGAGCTGTTTTTT. Residues: CASSWGGDRARTGELFF. Looking up the rest from reference TRBV7-8 and TRBJ2-2 gives the full variable domain: GAGVSQSPRYKVAKRGQDVALRCDPISGHVSLFWYQQALGQGPEFLTYFQNEAQLDKSGLPSDRFFAERPEGSVSTLKIQRTQQEDSAVYLCASSWGGDRARTGELFFGEGSRLTVL.

This clone was detected only a few times. V gene TRBV5-1 combines with J gene TRBJ2-7, with 7 nucleotides matching TRBD2. Germline V gene sequence: CDR1 SGHRS, CDR2 YFSETQ. Trimming removed 3 bases from V and 2 bases from J; junction bases left unmatched: 5. This CDR3 is built from 14 residues. The CDR3 sequence is CASSSTGTTYEQYF. DNA for the CDR3: TGCGCCAGCAGCTCGACCGGGACTACCTACGAGCAGTACTTC.

In its sample, this clone was seen a few times. The V gene is TRBV6-5, the J gene TRBJ1-5; D gene ambiguous. The CDR3 is 13 residues long. Germline V gives CDR1 MNHEY, CDR2 SVGAGI. Trimming removed 0 bases from V and 6 bases from J, with 6 bases in between. The CDR3 here is CASSYSLSQPQHF. CDR3 sequence (DNA): TGTGCCAGCAGTTACTCCCTTAGTCAGCCCCAGCATTTT.

The chain combines TRBV4-2 with TRBJ1-2; no definite D call. V lost 0 bases and J 8 bases, leaving 4 bases between the germline ends. CDR3 length: 11 residues. CDR1 is LGHNA, CDR2 YNFKEQ, per germline. This CDR3 is CASSQEEGYTF. The DNA for the CDR3 is TGTGCCAGCAGCCAAGAGGAGGGCTACACCTTC.

This clone was detected only a few times. The chain combines TRBV30 with TRBJ2-1, with 9 bases matching TRBD1. The CDR3 is 14 residues long. The V gene end was trimmed by 3 bases and the J gene end by 4 bases; junction bases not matched to a gene: 4. The germline gives CDR1 GTSNPN, CDR2 SVGIG (reference sequence). CDR3 DNA sequence: TGTGCCTGGAGCGCGGGACAGGGTTACAATGAGCAGTTCTTC. Its protein is CAWSAGQGYNEQFF.

This chain uses TRBV5-6 with TRBJ1-5, with 8 nucleotides matching TRBD1. The CDR3 contains 14 residues. Germline CDR1 and CDR2: SGHDT and YYEEEE. After removal of 3 bases from V and 5 bases from J, the junction contained 4 bases not matched to a gene. CDR3 nucleotide sequence: TGTGCCAGCAGCTCATCGGACAGGGATCAGCCCCAGCATTTT. Amino acid sequence: CASSSSDRDQPQHF. Using reference TRBV5-6 and TRBJ1-5 for the parts outside the CDR3, the full variable domain is DAGVTQSPTHLIKTRGQQVTLRCSPKSGHDTVSWYQQALGQGPQFIFQYYEEEERQRGNFPDRFSGHQFPNYSSELNVNALLLGDSALYLCASSSSDRDQPQHFGDGTRLSIL.

The chain links TRBV27 to TRBJ1-2; maybe TRBD1 (6 bases). The germline CDR1 and CDR2 sequences are MNHEY and SMNVEV (reference sequence). The germline V and J ends were trimmed by 5 bases and 4 bases, with 11 bases remaining between them. This CDR3 is 13 amino acids long. The CDR3 loop is CASSPDSPYGYTF. The CDR3 nucleotides are TGTGCCAGCAGTCCGGACAGCCCCTATGGCTACACCTTC.

This clone appeared a single time. The chain combines TRBV27 with TRBJ1-2, with 8 bases that match TRBD1. The germline CDR1 and CDR2 sequences are MNHEY and SMNVEV (reference sequence). The CDR3 sequence is 13 residues long. J lost 6 bases, V lost 8 bases, and 8 bases had no gene match. The CDR3 spells CASRDRIVDGYTF. The DNA of the CDR3 is TGTGCCAGCCGGGACAGGATAGTTGATGGCTACACCTTC.

The rearrangement links TRBV5-6 to TRBJ1-2, with D unresolved. The V gene lost 2 bases and the J gene lost 0 bases, with 5 bases spanning the gap. Germline-derived CDR1 and CDR2 are SGHDT and YYEEEE. The CDR3 runs 13 residues. CDR3 amino acids: CASSFHSNYGYTF. DNA for the CDR3: TGTGCCAGCAGCTTTCACTCTAACTATGGCTACACCTTC.

This rearrangement joins TRBV5-1 to TRBJ2-7; D remains unclear. The CDR3 extends over 14 amino acids. Germline V gene lookup returns CDR1 SGHRS and CDR2 YFSETQ. V lost 4 bases to trimming and J lost 0 bases, with 11 bases between them. The CDR3 here is CASSLIPSSYEQYF. The CDR3 DNA is TGCGCCAGCAGCCTCATCCCAAGCTCCTACGAGCAGTACTTC.

The V gene is TRBV5-1, the J gene TRBJ1-2; no reliable D call. Trimming left V 0 bases short and J 1 base short, with 10 bases between. The CDR3 is 15 amino acids. CDR1 SGHRS and CDR2 YFSETQ come from the germline V gene. CDR3 residues: CASSLESSRNYGYTF. CDR3 nucleotide sequence: TGCGCCAGCAGCTTGGAGTCGAGCCGTAACTATGGCTACACCTTC.

The CDR3 DNA follows: TGTGCCACCACTGACAGGAGCTCCTACAATGAGCAGTTCTTC. This codes for CATTDRSSYNEQFF. V is TRBV15 and J is TRBJ2-1; tentatively, D is TRBD1 (6 bases). The CDR3 loop spans 14 amino acids. Trimming removed 7 bases at V and 0 bases at J, with 10 bases between. Germline V gives CDR1 LNHNV, CDR2 YYDKDF (reference sequence). Full variable domain (missing parts from reference TRBV15 and TRBJ2-1): DAMVIQNPRYQVTQFGKPVTLSCSQTLNHNVMYWYQQKSSQAPKLLFHYYDKDFNNEADTPDNFQSRRPNTSFCFLDIRSPGLGDTAMYLCATTDRSSYNEQFFGPGTRLTVL.

The genes are TRBV29-1 and TRBJ1-5; maybe TRBD1 (6 bases). V was trimmed by 7 bases and J by 1 base, leaving 11 bases between them. Germline V gene sequence: CDR1 SQVTM, CDR2 ANQGSEA. The CDR3 runs to 13 residues. The DNA for the CDR3 is TGCAGCGCGAGGGGGGGGAGCAATCAGCCCCAGCATTTT. Its protein product is CSARGGSNQPQHF.

V is TRBV29-1 and J is TRBJ2-2; the D gene is possibly TRBD2 (5 bases). There are 12 residues in the CDR3. Trimming pared 7 bases from V and 5 bases from J, leaving 11 bases between. Germline CDR1 reads SQVTM; CDR2 reads ANQGSEA. This chain's CDR3 is CSGITRTGELFF. The DNA for the CDR3 is TGCAGCGGCATAACTAGGACCGGGGAGCTGTTTTTT.

This clone occurred a few times. DNA for the CDR3: TGTGCCACCAGAGCGGACTTCGGTCCCGGGGAGCTGTTTTTT. Its translation is CATRADFGPGELFF. J is TRBJ2-2 and V is TRBV15, with TRBD2 as a possible D gene (5 bases). Germline V gene lookup returns CDR1 LNHNV and CDR2 YYDKDF (reference sequence). Deletions cut 6 bases from V and 6 bases from J, with 14 bases between. CDR3 length equals 14 residues.

V and J are TRBV4-1 and TRBJ1-2; D might be TRBD1 (5 bases). The CDR3 is 14 residues long. The V end was cut by 1 base, the J end by 4 bases, with 10 bases between. Germline V gene sequence: CDR1 MGHRA, CDR2 YSYEKL. CDR3: CASSQGAGLYGYTF. CDR3 DNA: TGCGCCAGCAGCCAAGGGGCGGGGCTCTATGGCTACACCTTC.

This clone showed up just a few times. The chain joins TRBV7-2 to TRBJ2-3, with D perhaps assigned TRBD1 or TRBD2 (5 bases each). The CDR3 has 14 residues. Germline V lookup: CDR1 SGHTA, CDR2 FQGNSA. V was clipped by 5 bases and J by 2 bases, with 11 bases between them. DNA for the CDR3: TGTGCCAGCAGCCGTGGGGGTTACACAGATACGCAGTATTTT. This encodes CASSRGGYTDTQYF.

The chain carries TRBV4-1 and TRBJ1-5, with D hard to call. The CDR3 runs to 15 residues. Germline-derived CDR1 and CDR2 are MGHRA and YSYEKL. V shed 4 bases and J shed 6 bases, with 16 bases lying between them. This CDR3 is CASSRLDGEIQPQHF. The CDR3 DNA is TGCGCCAGCAGCCGACTAGACGGGGAGATTCAGCCCCAGCATTTT.

The chain uses TRBV9 and TRBJ2-7; 8 bases line up with TRBD1. This CDR3 has 15 amino acids. Germline loops: CDR1 SGDLS, CDR2 YYNGEE. Trimming took 3 bases from V and 13 from J; bases not matched to a gene: 18. CDR3 sequence reads: CASSAGTGPRQGIYF. The CDR3 bases are TGTGCCAGCAGCGCGGGGACAGGACCTCGACAGGGGATTTACTTC.

This chain connects TRBV7-9 to TRBJ2-2; TRBD1 might be the D (6 bases). This CDR3 spans 15 amino acids. V lost 6 bases and J lost 4, with 15 bases in between. Germline CDR1 and CDR2: SEHNR and FQNEAQ (reference sequence). In nucleotides, the CDR3 is TGTGCCAGCAGGCACCGGGACACCGGCACCGGGGAGCTGTTTTTT. It specifies CASRHRDTGTGELFF.

The chain's CDR3 is CASPPPGVRTDTQYF. The CDR3 bases are TGTGCCAGCCCCCCTCCGGGGGTGCGGACAGATACGCAGTATTTT. The genes are TRBV6-1 and TRBJ2-3; maybe TRBD2 (6 bases). The CDR3 sequence is 15 residues long. V lost 8 bases, J lost 3 bases, and 18 bases lay in between. Germline V CDR1 and CDR2: MNHNS, SASEGT.

The chain employs TRBV30 and TRBJ2-7; D not resolved. Germline lookup yields CDR1 GTSNPN and CDR2 SVGIG (reference sequence). This CDR3 is 12 amino acids long. Trimming shortened V by 8 bases and J by 3 bases, and 14 bases separated the two germline ends. The CDR3 DNA reads TGTGCCCGATCCACCTCTAGCTACGAGCAGTACTTC. Protein product: CARSTSSYEQYF.

The chain recombines TRBV15 with TRBJ1-1, with D unresolved. This CDR3 has 16 amino acids. Germline CDR1 reads LNHNV; CDR2 reads YYDKDF (reference sequence). The V end lost 5 bases, the J end lost 1 base, and 17 bases lay between the germline ends. The CDR3 DNA reads as TGTGCCACCAGCGTGGAAATAGGGTTTACGAACACTGAAGCTTTCTTT. Protein sequence: CATSVEIGFTNTEAFF.

This clone appeared a single time. The chain has TRBV7-6 and TRBJ1-1, with 10 positions matching TRBD1. Germline assignment: CDR1 SGHVS and CDR2 FNYEAQ. V trimming: 5 bases; J trimming: 5 bases; junction bases outside the gene matches: 14. The CDR3 spans 17 residues. CDR3 coding DNA: TGTGCCAGCAGCGGACAGGGGGGAGTTGAGCCTAAGACTGAAGCTTTCTTT. This translates into CASSGQGGVEPKTEAFF.